These 20 T cell receptor beta chains came from one sample sequenced in a study of CD8+CD57+ T cells in acquired aplastic anemia. Profiling of TCR beta VDJ combinations and CDR3 sequences used genomic DNA as template. TCRdb reprocessed the reads via MiXCR and lists one record per CDR3 protein. Here the sample spans under 350,000 distinct CDR3 sequences, roughly 53% being singletons. CD8+CD57+ cell expansion had been shown by flow cytometry in patients chosen for sequencing. The sample consisted of sorted CD4+, CD8+, or CD8+CD57+ T cells (not recorded which) from PBMCs. Source of these receptors: a human donor with aplastic anemia.

This clonotype showed up many times. The chain combines TRBV5-5 with TRBJ2-3, with TRBD1 matching 10 bases. After removal of 2 bases from V and 4 bases from J, the junction contained 7 bases not matched to a gene. CDR3 size: 16 residues. CDR1 and CDR2 (germline): SGHKS, YYEKEE (reference sequence). In DNA form, the CDR3 reads TGTGCCAGCAGCTTCGGGACAGGGGAGTTTGCAGATACGCAGTATTTT. As protein: CASSFGTGEFADTQYF.

This chain uses TRBV10-3 with TRBJ2-3; D gene ambiguous. CDR1 is ENHRY, CDR2 SYGVKD, per germline. Trimming removed 6 bases at V and 6 bases at J, with 10 bases between. The CDR3 has 12 residues. CDR3 sequence (DNA): TGTGCCATCAGATCTGTGCGGGATACGCAGTATTTT. As protein: CAIRSVRDTQYF.

This rearrangement joins TRBV2 to TRBJ2-5; no clear D. With 3 bases removed from V and 7 bases from J, the gap between germline ends came to 9 bases. Germline V gene sequence: CDR1 SNHLY, CDR2 FYNNEI. The CDR3 has 12 amino acids. The CDR3 protein is CASSESLGTQYF. The DNA for the CDR3 is TGTGCCAGCAGTGAGAGTCTTGGGACCCAGTACTTC.

In this sample, this clonotype turned up once. The chain combines TRBV20-1 with TRBJ2-7; D is uncertain. V lost 0 bases and J 6 bases, leaving 18 bases between the germline ends. Germline values: CDR1 DFQATT, CDR2 SNEGSKA (reference sequence). The CDR3 loop spans 15 amino acids. CDR3 amino acids: CSARDIQTQTSEQYF. Here the CDR3 DNA reads TGCAGTGCTAGAGATATTCAGACCCAAACTTCCGAGCAGTACTTC.

V gene TRBV12-3 or TRBV12-4 combines with J gene TRBJ2-7; 9 bases map to TRBD2. The CDR3 covers 14 residues. With 3 bases clipped from V and 5 bases from J, the junction kept 5 bases outside the gene matches. The DNA of the CDR3 is TGTGCCAGCAGTTTTGAGCGGGGGGAGAACGAGCAGTACTTC. Its translation: CASSFERGENEQYF.

This clonotype was seen repeatedly, ten times or more. The chain combines TRBV5-1 with TRBJ2-1, with TRBD2 identical over 8 bases. Unmatched junction bases numbered 5, after V lost 2 bases and J lost 4 bases. The germline gives CDR1 SGHRS, CDR2 YFSETQ. The CDR3 consists of 15 residues. The CDR3 here is CASSFRREVYNEQFF. The CDR3 DNA follows: TGCGCCAGCAGCTTCCGGCGGGAGGTGTACAATGAGCAGTTCTTC.

The J gene is TRBJ1-5, the V gene TRBV20-1; D perhaps matches TRBD1 (5 bases). CDR1 is DFQATT and CDR2 is SNEGSKA in the germline V gene (reference sequence). Trimming took off 3 bases at V and 6 bases at J, with 12 bases between the two ends. The CDR3 spans 13 residues. CDR3 sequence (DNA): TGCAGTGCTAGGGGCAGGGTCGGTCAGCCCCAGCATTTT. Protein product: CSARGRVGQPQHF.

This clonotype has a count of ten or more. The chain employs TRBV28 and TRBJ1-2; TRBD1 is a possible D gene (5 bases). Germline V gives CDR1 MDHEN, CDR2 SYDVKM. This CDR3 is built from 11 residues. The ends were cut back, 3 bases at V and 8 bases at J, with 7 bases in the middle. The DNA of the CDR3 is TGTGCCAGCAGTTTGAGGGACGGCTACACCTTC. The encoded protein is CASSLRDGYTF.

The CDR3 region has the DNA TGTGCCAGTACCAGTCCCCGAGACAGGCGGTTCCGCAATGAGCAGTTCTTC. This translates into CASTSPRDRRFRNEQFF. This sequence joins TRBV19 and TRBJ2-1; the D gene is possibly TRBD1 (6 bases). The CDR3 has 17 amino acids. Germline V gene data show CDR1 as LNHDA and CDR2 as SQIVND (reference sequence). Trimming shortened V by 7 bases and J by 6 bases, and 25 bases separated the two germline ends.

This clonotype has a handful of counts. The V gene is TRBV20-1, the J gene TRBJ2-3, with D uncertain. V lost 3 bases, J lost 1 base, and 5 bases lay in between. Per germline, CDR1 DFQATT and CDR2 SNEGSKA (reference sequence). This CDR3 is 12 amino acids long. The DNA for the CDR3 is TGCAGTGCTAGGCCGGGCACAGATACGCAGTATTTT. Translation gives CSARPGTDTQYF.

The chain uses TRBV4-1 and TRBJ1-1; D remains unclear. Germline V gene sequence: CDR1 MGHRA, CDR2 YSYEKL. V lost 0 bases and J lost 5, with 13 bases in between. The CDR3 totals 15 residues. The CDR3 region has the DNA TGCGCCAGCAGCCAAGATGTGGGATACGGGACTGAAGCTTTCTTT. Protein product: CASSQDVGYGTEAFF.

Worth noting for this clonotype: A read error may account for a junction end that differs from germline. The chain employs TRBV5-6 and TRBJ2-2; D uncertain. CDR1 is SGHDT, CDR2 YYEEEE, per germline. The CDR3 runs to 13 residues. The CDR3 DNA sequence: TGTGCCAGAAGCTTAGACTACACCGGGGAGCTGTTTTTT. Its translation: CARSLDYTGELFF.

This chain uses TRBV29-1 with TRBJ1-1; TRBD1 is a possible D gene (5 bases). Germline V gives CDR1 SQVTM, CDR2 ANQGSEA. This CDR3 is 13 amino acids long. V shed 4 bases and J shed 10 bases, with 19 bases lying between them. The CDR3 DNA follows: TGCAGCGTTGCCCCATCAGGGCTGAAGGTAGCTTTCTTT. Its protein product is CSVAPSGLKVAFF.

This clonotype has only a few counts. The chain uses TRBV24-1 and TRBJ2-3; D may be TRBD2 (5 bases). V dropped 9 bases and J dropped 2 bases, with 11 bases sitting between them. Germline lookup yields CDR1 KGHDR and CDR2 SFDVKD. The length of the CDR3 is 13 residues. CDR3 nucleotide sequence: TGTGCCACCTCCTACGGGAACACAGATACGCAGTATTTT. Encoded protein: CATSYGNTDTQYF.

V usage is TRBV7-8 and J usage is TRBJ1-5, with D possibly matching TRBD1 (6 bases). The CDR3 has 15 amino acids. Trimming left V 5 bases short and J 5 bases short, with 16 bases between. From germline, CDR1 is SGHVS and CDR2 FQNEAQ. The CDR3 bases are TGTGCCAGCAGCCCCCACCGGACAGTATATCAGCCCCAGCATTTT. As protein: CASSPHRTVYQPQHF.

The rearrangement joins TRBV19 to TRBJ1-2, with D possibly TRBD1 on 5 matching bases. This CDR3 is 16 amino acids long. V dropped 2 bases and J dropped 6 bases, with 19 bases sitting between them. Germline CDR1 LNHDA, CDR2 SQIVND (reference sequence). The CDR3 region is CASSISYVRALNGYTF. CDR3 DNA sequence: TGTGCCAGTAGTATATCCTACGTCAGGGCGTTGAATGGCTACACCTTC.

The chain is built from TRBV2 and TRBJ2-5; the D gene is possibly TRBD2 (6 bases). Trimming shortened V by 5 bases and J by 5 bases, and 18 bases separated the two germline ends. The CDR3 runs to 15 residues. Per germline, CDR1 SNHLY and CDR2 FYNNEI. The CDR3 DNA follows: TGTGCCAGCAGTTGGGGTCCGGGAGTCCCTGAGACCCAGTACTTC. This sequence encodes CASSWGPGVPETQYF.

The chain carries TRBV6-5 and TRBJ1-6; the D gene is possibly TRBD1 (6 bases). V lost 5 bases, J lost 7 bases, and 12 bases lay in between. Germline assignment: CDR1 MNHEY and CDR2 SVGAGI. The CDR3 runs 14 residues. DNA of the CDR3: TGTGCCAGCAGTCAACAGGGCCGGAATTCACCCCTCCACTTT. It encodes CASSQQGRNSPLHF.

This chain uses TRBV13 with TRBJ1-2; D possibly corresponds to TRBD1 (6 bases). Germline lookup yields CDR1 PRHDT and CDR2 FYEKMQ (reference sequence). Trimming stripped 4 bases from V and 1 base from J, with 10 bases between. This CDR3 is built from 14 residues. In nucleotides, the CDR3 is TGTGCCAGCAGCTACCGGACAGTTAACTATGGCTACACCTTC. Translation gives CASSYRTVNYGYTF.

This chain uses TRBV19 with TRBJ2-5, with 8 positions matching TRBD1. The V gene's germline CDR1 is LNHDA and CDR2 SQIVND (reference sequence). The CDR3 is made up of 14 amino acids. Germline trimming cut 3 bases from V and 5 bases from J; bases unmatched to any gene: 5. CDR3 bases: TGTGCCAGTAGTATCGACAGGGGAATCGAGACCCAGTACTTC. Protein product: CASSIDRGIETQYF.